This TCR beta chain was found in a study of cytomegalovirus exposure and HLA in healthy donors. The V gene lost 0 bases and the J gene lost 5 bases, with 8 bases spanning the gap. This CDR3 spans 13 amino acids. Germline V gene lookup returns CDR1 SGHRS and CDR2 YFSETQ. The primer mix had 60 Vbeta and 13 Jbeta primers. Sequenced by immunoSEQ multiplex PCR; TCRdb stores in-frame clones only, minus some. In the table there are roughly 49,000 clones, around 85% of which are singletons. The origin of this receptor is a boy aged 5-17 years in good health and CMV-seropositive. The chain uses TRBV5-1 and TRBJ1-1; D not resolved. Material: PBMCs. CDR3 in amino acids: CASSLAGITEAFF. The CDR3 coding sequence is TGCGCCAGCAGCTTGGCCGGGATAACTGAAGCTTTCTTT.